This TCR beta chain was identified during a study of T-cell reconstitution after alpha-beta-depleted transplantation in children. Unique molecular identifiers were incorporated when the TCRbeta library was constructed. TCRdb ran MiXCR on the PCR reads and lists one entry per CDR3 protein. This table has about 640,000 distinct CDR3 sequences, over 10% appearing once. General observations from the study: At day 60, the high TCRbeta diversity found in some patients originated from recipient T cells and thymic progenitors that had survived. Approximately two months post-transplant, alpha-beta T cells reportedly originated from several hundred expanded graft clones.

Trimming stripped 6 bases from V and 4 bases from J, with 15 bases between. The CDR3 runs 14 residues. This clonotype was detected a few times. Its antigen is not identified. The sequence was collected from a male patient aged 10 to 17 who had a stem cell transplant for acute myeloid leukemia, so the T cells may come from the graft donor. The chain links TRBV12-3 or TRBV12-4 to TRBJ1-2; D possibly corresponds to TRBD1 (5 bases). The material was PBMCs, mostly from graft donor cells, obtained 360 days after TCRalphabeta/CD19-depleted stem cell transplant. The DNA for the CDR3 is TGTGCCAGCAGGCCTTGGGACGGCATCTATGGCTACACCTTC. It encodes CASRPWDGIYGYTF.